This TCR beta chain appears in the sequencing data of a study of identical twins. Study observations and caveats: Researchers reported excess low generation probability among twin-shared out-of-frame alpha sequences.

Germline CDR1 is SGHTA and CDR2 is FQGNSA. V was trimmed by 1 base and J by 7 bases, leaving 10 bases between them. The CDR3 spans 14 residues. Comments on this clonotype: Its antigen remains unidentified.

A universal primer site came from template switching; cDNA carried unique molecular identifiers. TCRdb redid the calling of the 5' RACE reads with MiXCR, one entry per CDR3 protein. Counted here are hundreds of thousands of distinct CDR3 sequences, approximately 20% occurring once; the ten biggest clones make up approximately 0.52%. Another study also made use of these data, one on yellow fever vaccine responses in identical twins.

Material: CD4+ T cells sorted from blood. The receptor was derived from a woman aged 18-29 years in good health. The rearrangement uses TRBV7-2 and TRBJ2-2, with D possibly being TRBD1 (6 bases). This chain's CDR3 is CASSLVGGGGELFF. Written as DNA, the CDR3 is TGTGCCAGCAGCTTAGTAGGGGGTGGCGGGGAGCTGTTTTTT.